This TCR beta chain was found in a study of CD8 T cells in Susac syndrome (dated by TCRdb to about 2019). In the study overall: The study used repertoire sequencing to test whether antigen drove CD8+ T cell activation and differentiation in Susac syndrome. Broad study findings and their caveats: The study acknowledged that relatively few individuals were included in the TCR sequencing and HLA analysis.

Peripheral blood CD8+ and CD4+ T cells from healthy donors, Susac syndrome patients and multiple sclerosis patients were profiled by high-throughput TCR beta sequencing. Healthy donors were included as age- and sex-matched controls. Bulk CD8+ and CD4+ T cells were purified by magnetic negative isolation, while CD8+ TEMRA cells were enriched using FACS. Blood was drawn into EDTA tubes, processed within 24 hours, and PBMCs were isolated by density gradient centrifugation. PBMCs destined for TCR sequencing were cryopreserved in liquid nitrogen and later thawed in a 37 °C water bath. The sorted or isolated CD4+, CD8+ and CD8+ TEMRA cells reached a purity of at least 90%. After removal of 8 bases from V and 1 base from J, the junction retains 5 bases not matched to a gene. The cysteine opens and the phenylalanine closes a CDR3 of 14 amino acids. The retained sequence is limited to the CDR3, 42 bases, with the frame set at the first base.

RNA was extracted using the RNeasy kit, and about 0.5 to 1 microgram was reverse transcribed with random hexamers. TCR beta CDR3 regions were amplified with the immunoSEQ multiplex PCR assay covering 54 Vbeta and 13 Jbeta segments. PCR amplification bias was corrected using a synthetic template baseline for primer optimization and computational correction. In the paper's pipeline: Reads were assigned to V, D and J genes according to IMGT and analyzed in immunoSEQ Analyzer, with only productive sequences retained. To calculate clonality, Shannon entropy was normalized by log2 of the number of productive unique sequences and then subtracted from one. For each patient and control, public and private clones were evaluated among the 100 most prevalent clones. Clones were defined as Susac-specific if absent from the healthy and MS cohorts, from approximately 1,100 published viral clones and from other ImmuneACCESS disease sequences. TCRdb took the public reads, trimmed them with fastp at Q25, ran MiXCR for clone calling and kept in-frame beta chains. Here each entry gathers all rows of one CDR3 protein and keeps the most common genes and DNA. The V and J calls and clone size are TCRdb's, not the authors'. The sample profile shows under 200,000 distinct CDR3 sequences; roughly 92% of them were found once. The ten largest make up around 0.1% of the sample.

Concerning this clonotype: Its antigen is unknown. No much larger clone exists at a distance of one base, and base qualities are not known.

This chain is built from TRBV12-3 or TRBV12-4 and TRBJ2-4; 7 bases in the middle match TRBD1. Sequencing was done on a sample of CD4+ T cells from PBMCs. The sequence was obtained from a human donor in good health. This receptor has the CDR3 CASGSRGAKNIQYF. At the DNA level, the sequence is TGTGCCAGCGGCTCCAGGGGGGCCAAAAACATTCAGTACTTC.